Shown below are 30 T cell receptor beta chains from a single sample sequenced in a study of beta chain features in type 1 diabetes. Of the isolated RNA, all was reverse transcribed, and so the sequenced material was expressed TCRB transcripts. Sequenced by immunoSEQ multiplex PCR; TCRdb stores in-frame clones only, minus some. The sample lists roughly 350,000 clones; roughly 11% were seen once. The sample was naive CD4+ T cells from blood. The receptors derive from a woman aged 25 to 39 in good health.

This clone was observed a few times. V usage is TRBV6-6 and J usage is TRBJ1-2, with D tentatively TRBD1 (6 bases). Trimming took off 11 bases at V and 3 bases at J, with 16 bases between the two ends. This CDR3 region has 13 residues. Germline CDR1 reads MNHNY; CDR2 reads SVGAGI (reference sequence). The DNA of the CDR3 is TGTGCCTTCAGCAACGAGGGGGACTATGGCTACACCTTC. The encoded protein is CAFSNEGDYGYTF.

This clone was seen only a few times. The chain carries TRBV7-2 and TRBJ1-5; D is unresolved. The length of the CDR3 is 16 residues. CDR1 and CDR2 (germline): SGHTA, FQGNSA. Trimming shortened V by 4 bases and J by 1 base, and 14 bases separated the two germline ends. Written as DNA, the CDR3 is TGTGCCAGCAGCTCCCGCCTTGGGGAGAGCAATCAGCCCCAGCATTTT. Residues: CASSSRLGESNQPQHF.

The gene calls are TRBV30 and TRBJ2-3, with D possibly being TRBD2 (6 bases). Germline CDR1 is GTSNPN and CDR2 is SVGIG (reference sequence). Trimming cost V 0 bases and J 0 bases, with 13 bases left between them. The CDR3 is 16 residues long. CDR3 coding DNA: TGTGCCTGGAGTGTACGGTTGGCGGGAAGCACAGATACGCAGTATTTT. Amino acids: CAWSVRLAGSTDTQYF.

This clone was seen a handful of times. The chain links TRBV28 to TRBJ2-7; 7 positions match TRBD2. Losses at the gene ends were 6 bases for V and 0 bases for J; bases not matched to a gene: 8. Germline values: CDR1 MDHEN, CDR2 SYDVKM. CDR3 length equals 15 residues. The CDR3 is CASSESGAGSYEQYF. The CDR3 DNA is TGTGCCAGCAGCGAAAGCGGGGCGGGCTCCTACGAGCAGTACTTC.

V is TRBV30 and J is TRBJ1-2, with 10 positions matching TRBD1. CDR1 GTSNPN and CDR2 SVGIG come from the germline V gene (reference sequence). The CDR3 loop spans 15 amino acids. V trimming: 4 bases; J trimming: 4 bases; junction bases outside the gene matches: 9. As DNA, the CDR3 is TGTGCCTGGATAACTTCGACAGGGGGCCGCTATGGCTACACCTTC. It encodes CAWITSTGGRYGYTF.

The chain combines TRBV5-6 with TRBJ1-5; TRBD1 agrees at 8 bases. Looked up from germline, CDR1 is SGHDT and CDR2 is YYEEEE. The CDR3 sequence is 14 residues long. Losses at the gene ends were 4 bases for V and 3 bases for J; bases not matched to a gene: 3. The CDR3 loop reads CASSRGQVNQPQHF. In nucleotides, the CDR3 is TGTGCCAGCAGCCGGGGACAGGTCAATCAGCCCCAGCATTTT.

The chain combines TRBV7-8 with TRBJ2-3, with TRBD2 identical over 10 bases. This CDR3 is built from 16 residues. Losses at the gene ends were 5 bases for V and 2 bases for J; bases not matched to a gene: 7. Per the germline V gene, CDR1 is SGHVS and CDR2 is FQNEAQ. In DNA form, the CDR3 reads TGTGCCAGCAGCATCAAAACTAGCGGGGCCACAGATACGCAGTATTTT. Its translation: CASSIKTSGATDTQYF.

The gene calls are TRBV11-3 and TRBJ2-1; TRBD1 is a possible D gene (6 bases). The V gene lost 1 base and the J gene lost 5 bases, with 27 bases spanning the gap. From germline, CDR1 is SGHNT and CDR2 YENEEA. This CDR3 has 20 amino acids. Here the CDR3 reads CASSLGMLGHTGPRNNEQFF. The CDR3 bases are TGTGCCAGCAGCTTAGGGATGTTGGGACATACCGGACCAAGAAACAATGAGCAGTTCTTC. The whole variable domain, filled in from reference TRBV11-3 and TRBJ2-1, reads EAGVVQSPRYKIIEKKQPVAFWCNPISGHNTLYWYLQNLGQGPELLIRYENEEAVDDSQLPKDRFSAERLKGVDSTLKIQPAELGDSAVYLCASSLGMLGHTGPRNNEQFFGPGTRLTVL.

CDR3 in amino acids: CASSQVGIGSPNEQFF. DNA for the CDR3: TGTGCCAGCAGCCAAGTTGGAATCGGGAGTCCCAATGAGCAGTTCTTC. V usage is TRBV14 and J usage is TRBJ2-1; D may be TRBD2 (6 bases). Germline V lookup: CDR1 SGHDN, CDR2 FVKESK. This CDR3 has 16 amino acids. V was clipped by 1 base and J by 6 bases, with 16 bases between them.

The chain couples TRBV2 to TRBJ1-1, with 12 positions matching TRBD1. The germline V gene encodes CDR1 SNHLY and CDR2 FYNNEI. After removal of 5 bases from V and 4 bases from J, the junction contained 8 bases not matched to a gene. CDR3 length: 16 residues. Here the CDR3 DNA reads TGTGCCAGCAGTTCCACTCGGGACAGGGGGCCCACTGAAGCTTTCTTT. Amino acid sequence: CASSSTRDRGPTEAFF.

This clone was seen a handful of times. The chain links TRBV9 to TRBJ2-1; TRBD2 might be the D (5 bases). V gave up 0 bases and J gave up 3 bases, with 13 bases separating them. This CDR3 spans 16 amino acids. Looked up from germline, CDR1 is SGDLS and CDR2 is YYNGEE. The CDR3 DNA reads TGTGCCAGCAGCGTAGGGAACGGGGAAGTCTACAATGAGCAGTTCTTC. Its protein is CASSVGNGEVYNEQFF.

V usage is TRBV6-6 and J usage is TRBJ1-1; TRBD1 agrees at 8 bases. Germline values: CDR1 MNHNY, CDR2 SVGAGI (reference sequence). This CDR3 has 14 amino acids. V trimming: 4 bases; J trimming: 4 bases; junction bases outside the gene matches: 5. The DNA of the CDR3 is TGTGCCAGCAGTTTCGGACAGGGAGGCACTGAAGCTTTCTTT. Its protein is CASSFGQGGTEAFF.

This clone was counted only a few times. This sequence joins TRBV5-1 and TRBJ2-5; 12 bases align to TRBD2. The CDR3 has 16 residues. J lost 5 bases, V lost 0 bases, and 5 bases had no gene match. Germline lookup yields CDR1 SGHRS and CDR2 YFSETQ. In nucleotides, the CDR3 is TGCGCCAGCAGCTTGGGGAGGACTAGCGGGATGGAGACCCAGTACTTC. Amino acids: CASSLGRTSGMETQYF.

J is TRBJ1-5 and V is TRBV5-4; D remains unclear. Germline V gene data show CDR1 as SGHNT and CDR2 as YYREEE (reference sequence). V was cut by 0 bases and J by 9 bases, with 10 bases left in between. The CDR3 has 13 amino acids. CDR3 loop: CASSLGSERPQHF. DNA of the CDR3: TGTGCCAGCAGCTTGGGATCCGAGAGGCCCCAGCATTTT.

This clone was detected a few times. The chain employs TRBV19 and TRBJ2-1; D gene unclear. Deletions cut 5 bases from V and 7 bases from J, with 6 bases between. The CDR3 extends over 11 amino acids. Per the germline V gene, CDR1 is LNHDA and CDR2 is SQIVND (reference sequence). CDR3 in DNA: TGTGCCAGTAGTGTCAGAAATGAGCAGTTCTTC. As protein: CASSVRNEQFF.

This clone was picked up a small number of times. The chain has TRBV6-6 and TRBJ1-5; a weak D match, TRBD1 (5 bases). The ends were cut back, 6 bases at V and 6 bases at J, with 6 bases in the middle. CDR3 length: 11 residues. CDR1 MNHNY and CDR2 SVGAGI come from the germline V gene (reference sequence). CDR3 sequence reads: CASRQGQPQHF. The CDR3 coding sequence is TGTGCCAGCAGGCAGGGTCAGCCCCAGCATTTT.

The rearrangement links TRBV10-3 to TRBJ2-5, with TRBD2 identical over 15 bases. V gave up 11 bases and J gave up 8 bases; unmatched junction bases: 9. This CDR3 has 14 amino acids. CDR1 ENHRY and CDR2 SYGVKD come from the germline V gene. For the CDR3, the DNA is TGTGCCGGCCCCGGGGGACTAGCGGGAGGAACCCAGTACTTC. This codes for CAGPGGLAGGTQYF.

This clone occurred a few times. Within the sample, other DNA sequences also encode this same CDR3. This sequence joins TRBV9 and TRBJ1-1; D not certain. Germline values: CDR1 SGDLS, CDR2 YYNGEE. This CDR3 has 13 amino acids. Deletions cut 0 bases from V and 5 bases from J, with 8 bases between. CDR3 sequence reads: CASSVAGDTEAFF. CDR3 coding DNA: TGTGCCAGCAGCGTAGCCGGTGATACTGAAGCTTTCTTT.

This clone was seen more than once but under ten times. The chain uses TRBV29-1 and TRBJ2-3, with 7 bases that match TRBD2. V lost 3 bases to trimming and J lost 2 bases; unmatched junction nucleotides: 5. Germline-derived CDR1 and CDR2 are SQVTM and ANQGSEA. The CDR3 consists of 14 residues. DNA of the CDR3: TGCAGCGTTGAGGCTAGCGGAACCACAGATACGCAGTATTTT. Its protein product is CSVEASGTTDTQYF.

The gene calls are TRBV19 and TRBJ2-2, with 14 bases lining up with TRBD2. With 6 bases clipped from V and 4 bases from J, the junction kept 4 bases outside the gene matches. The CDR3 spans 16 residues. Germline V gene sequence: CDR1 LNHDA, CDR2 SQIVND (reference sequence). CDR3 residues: CASSMTSGRGTGELFF. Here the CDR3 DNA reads TGTGCCAGTAGCATGACTAGCGGGAGGGGCACCGGGGAGCTGTTTTTT.

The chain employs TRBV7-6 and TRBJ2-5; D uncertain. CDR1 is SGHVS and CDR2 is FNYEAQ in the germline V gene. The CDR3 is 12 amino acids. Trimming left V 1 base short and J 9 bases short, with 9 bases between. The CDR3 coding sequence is TGTGCCAGCAGCTTAGGTCAGGTAGCCCAGTACTTC. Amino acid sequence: CASSLGQVAQYF.

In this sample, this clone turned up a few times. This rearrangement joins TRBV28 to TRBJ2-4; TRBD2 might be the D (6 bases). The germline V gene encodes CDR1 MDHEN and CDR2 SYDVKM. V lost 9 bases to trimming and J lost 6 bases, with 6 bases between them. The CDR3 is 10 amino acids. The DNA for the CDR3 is TGTGCCAGTAGCGGAAACATTCAGTACTTC. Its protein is CASSGNIQYF.

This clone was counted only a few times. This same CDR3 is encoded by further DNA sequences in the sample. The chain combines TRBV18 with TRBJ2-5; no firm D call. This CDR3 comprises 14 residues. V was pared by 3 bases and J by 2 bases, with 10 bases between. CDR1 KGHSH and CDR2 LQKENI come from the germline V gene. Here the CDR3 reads CASSPPSQQETQYF. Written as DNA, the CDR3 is TGTGCCAGCTCACCTCCATCGCAGCAAGAGACCCAGTACTTC. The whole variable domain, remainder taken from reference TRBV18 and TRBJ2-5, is NAGVMQNPRHLVRRRGQEARLRCSPMKGHSHVYWYRQLPEEGLKFMVYLQKENIIDESGMPKERFSAEFPKEGPSILRIQQVVRGDSAAYFCASSPPSQQETQYFGPGTRLLVL.

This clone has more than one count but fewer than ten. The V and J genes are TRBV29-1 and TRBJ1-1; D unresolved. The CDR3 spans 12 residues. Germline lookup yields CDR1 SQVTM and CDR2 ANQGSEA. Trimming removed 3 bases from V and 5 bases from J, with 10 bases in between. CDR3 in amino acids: CSVEGRDTEAFF. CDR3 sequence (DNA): TGCAGCGTTGAGGGGAGGGATACTGAAGCTTTCTTT.

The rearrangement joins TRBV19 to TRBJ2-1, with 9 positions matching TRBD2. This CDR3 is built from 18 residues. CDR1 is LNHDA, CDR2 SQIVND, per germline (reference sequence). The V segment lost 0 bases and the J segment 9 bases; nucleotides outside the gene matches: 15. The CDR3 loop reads CASSIEGTSLLPLGEQFF. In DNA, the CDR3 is TGTGCCAGTAGTATAGAGGGGACTAGCCTTCTCCCTTTGGGTGAGCAGTTCTTC.

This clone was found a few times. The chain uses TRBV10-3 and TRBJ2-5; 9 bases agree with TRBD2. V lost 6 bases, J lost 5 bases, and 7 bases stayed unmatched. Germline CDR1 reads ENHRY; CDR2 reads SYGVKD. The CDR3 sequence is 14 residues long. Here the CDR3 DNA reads TGTGCCATCAGCTTAGCGGGAGTACAGGAGACCCAGTACTTC. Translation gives CAISLAGVQETQYF.

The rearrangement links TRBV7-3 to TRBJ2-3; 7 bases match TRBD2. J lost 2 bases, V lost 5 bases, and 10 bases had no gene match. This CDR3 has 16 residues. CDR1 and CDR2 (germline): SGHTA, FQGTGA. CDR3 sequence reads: CASSRGRGEITDTQYF. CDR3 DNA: TGTGCCAGCAGCCGAGGACGGGGGGAGATCACAGATACGCAGTATTTT. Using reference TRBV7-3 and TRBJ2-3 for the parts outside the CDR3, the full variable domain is GAGVSQTPSNKVTEKGKYVELRCDPISGHTALYWYRQSLGQGPEFLIYFQGTGAADDSGLPNDRFFAVRPEGSVSTLKIQRTERGDSAVYLCASSRGRGEITDTQYFGPGTRLTVL.

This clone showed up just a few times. In nucleotides, the CDR3 is TGTGCCAGCAGCTTAGCTCCGACCGGGACAGGAGCAGATACGCAGTATTTT. Translation gives CASSLAPTGTGADTQYF. This chain connects TRBV11-1 to TRBJ2-3, with 8 positions matching TRBD1. V shed 0 bases, J shed 4 bases, and the junction held 9 bases outside the gene matches. This CDR3 contains 17 residues. The germline V gene has CDR1 SGHAT and CDR2 FQDESV (reference sequence). Variable domain in full (rest from reference TRBV11-1 and TRBJ2-3): EAEVAQSPRYKITEKSQAVAFWCDPISGHATLYWYRQILGQGPELLVQFQDESVVDDSQLPKDRFSAERLKGVDSTLKIQPAELGDSAMYLCASSLAPTGTGADTQYFGPGTRLTVL.

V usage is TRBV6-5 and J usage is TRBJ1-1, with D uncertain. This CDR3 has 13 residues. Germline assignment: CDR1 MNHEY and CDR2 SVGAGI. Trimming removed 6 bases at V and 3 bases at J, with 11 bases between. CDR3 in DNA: TGTGCCAGCAGCCAGGTACAATACACTGAAGCTTTCTTT. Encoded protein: CASSQVQYTEAFF.

CDR3 amino acids: CASSPEGQRDYGYTF. The CDR3 DNA follows: TGCGCCAGCAGTCCCGAGGGACAGCGGGACTATGGCTACACCTTC. The rearrangement joins TRBV4-3 to TRBJ1-2; TRBD1 agrees at 7 bases. V lost 6 bases, J lost 3 bases, and 10 bases stayed unmatched. Germline V gives CDR1 LGHNA, CDR2 YSLEER. This CDR3 has 15 residues.